Sequencing of this TCR beta chain was carried out in a study of beta chain features in type 1 diabetes. Germline lookup yields CDR1 SQVTM and CDR2 ANQGSEA. The CDR3 consists of 13 residues. With V trimmed by 4 bases and J by 8 bases, 10 bases remained unmatched. cDNA synthesis used the whole RNA isolate, giving expressed TCRB sequences. Repertoires were generated with immunoSEQ multiplex PCR, while TCRdb's copy carries only in-frame clones and drops some. The sample includes about 350,000 clones, 15% to 20% seen only once; the top ten take 0.044%. Overall study findings and caveats: A pattern of fewer insertions and more deletions at VDJ junctions was seen in type 1 diabetes patients.

It was one heparinised blood draw, averaging about 0.12 L, that each donor gave. With regard to this clone: The antigen is undetermined. Other DNA sequences of this sample code for an identical CDR3.

The chain carries TRBV29-1 and TRBJ1-2, with TRBD1 identical over 7 bases. The clonotype was recovered from a woman between 18 and 29 years old in good health. Sequencing was carried out using naive CD4+ T cells from blood. CDR3 DNA: TGCAGCGTTGGAGGACAGGACGGCGTCGGCTACACCTTC. Protein: CSVGGQDGVGYTF. The full variable domain, completed using reference TRBV29-1 and TRBJ1-2, is SAVISQKPSRDICQRGTSLTIQCQVDSQVTMMFWYRQQPGQSLTLIATANQGSEATYESGFVIDKFPISRPNLTFSTLTVSNMSPEDSSIYLCSVGGQDGVGYTFGSGTRLTVV.